Reported below is one TCR beta chain. The antigen is unknown. Trimming shortened V by 4 bases and J by 8 bases, and 11 bases separated the two germline ends. The CDR3 consists of 12 residues. Sequencing was performed with immunoSEQ multiplex PCR; in TCRdb, only in-frame clones are kept and a portion is missing. This sample has about 48,000 clones, with about 80% found just once. The data originate from a study of T cells in localized non-small cell lung cancer. General study points: A median of approximately 60 of the top 100 tumor clones appeared in adjacent lung, which was paired and uninvolved.

This sample comprised peripheral blood, obtained before any cancer treatment. The receptor comes from a man aged 35 to 69 with stage I squamous cell lung carcinoma. This chain joins TRBV23-1 and TRBJ1-1, with D uncertain. TRBV23-1 falls under the ORF class, with uncertain function. The CDR3 region has the DNA TGCGCCAGCAGTCTTCGGGCTGCAGAAGCTTTCTTT. Translated: CASSLRAAEAFF.